The 6 T cell receptor beta chains listed next were all sequenced from one sample in a study of CD8+ T cells in alopecia areata. cDNA serving as the sequencing template came from extracted, reverse transcribed RNA. Assay: immunoSEQ multiplex PCR; the TCRdb copy retains only in-frame clones and omits some. Here the sample spans some 100,000 clones, roughly 60% being singletons. The treatment is: oral pan-JAK inhibitor, 5-10 mg twice daily. The source material was CD8+ T cells sorted from blood, sampled at approximately week 56, from a patient treated with tofacitinib. Receptors were obtained from a human donor with alopecia areata.

This chain links TRBV13 with TRBJ1-1; no definite D call. Per germline, CDR1 PRHDT and CDR2 FYEKMQ (reference sequence). The ends were cut back, 0 bases at V and 5 bases at J, with 10 bases in the middle. The CDR3 runs 14 residues. CDR3 bases: TGTGCCAGCAGCTTAGGCCTAGGGAGAACTGAAGCTTTCTTT. It translates to CASSLGLGRTEAFF.

In its sample, this clone was seen a few times. CDR3 in DNA: TGTGCCAGCAGAAGGGCGGGGGGGCTGAATGAGCAGTTCTTC. Protein: CASRRAGGLNEQFF. The rearrangement joins TRBV27 to TRBJ2-1, with 9 bases lining up with TRBD2. The CDR3 has 14 amino acids. Germline assignment: CDR1 MNHEY and CDR2 SMNVEV (reference sequence). The trim removed 6 bases at V and 7 bases at J, leaving 7 bases unmatched.

This clone was seen more than once but under ten times. This sequence joins TRBV10-3 and TRBJ1-1; D is undetermined. Germline V gene lookup returns CDR1 ENHRY and CDR2 SYGVKD. V was shortened by 3 bases and J by 10 bases, with 12 bases between the two germline ends. This CDR3 region has 12 residues. CDR3 sequence (DNA): TGTGCCATCAGTGATGGCCGGGTAGGAGCTTTCTTT. Translation gives CAISDGRVGAFF.

V and J are TRBV30 and TRBJ2-3; TRBD1 matches 8 bases. The CDR3 loop spans 13 amino acids. From germline, CDR1 is GTSNPN and CDR2 SVGIG (reference sequence). J lost 4 bases, V lost 5 bases, and 5 bases had no gene match. CDR3 in DNA: TGTGCCTGGGACAGGGGAAGCGCAGATACGCAGTATTTT. Residues: CAWDRGSADTQYF.

The chain recombines TRBV30 with TRBJ1-5; TRBD1 aligns across 7 bases. CDR1 GTSNPN and CDR2 SVGIG come from the germline V gene (reference sequence). The CDR3 length is 15 residues. Trimming cost V 3 bases and J 3 bases; bases outside gene matches: 8. The CDR3: CAWRKKTGYNQPQHF. CDR3 DNA sequence: TGTGCCTGGAGGAAAAAGACAGGGTACAATCAGCCCCAGCATTTT.

The chain joins TRBV7-9 to TRBJ1-1; no clear D gene. Germline V gene sequence: CDR1 SEHNR, CDR2 FQNEAQ (reference sequence). V was shortened by 7 bases and J by 2 bases, with 14 bases between the two germline ends. The CDR3 length is 14 residues. This CDR3 is CASTKREFNTEAFF. The CDR3 coding sequence is TGTGCCAGCACCAAGAGGGAGTTTAACACTGAAGCTTTCTTT.